This T cell receptor (beta chain) was recorded in a study of OX40 agonist ivuxolimab in advanced cancers. Background on the study: At doses from 0.01 to 10 mg/kg, patients were given intravenous ivuxolimab every 2 weeks.

The CDR3 runs 14 residues. J lost 8 bases, V lost 0 bases, and 5 bases had no gene match. Germline assignment: CDR1 SGHRS and CDR2 YFSETQ. Study-wide results and limits: The authors also found low normalized T-cell clonal expansion in some nonresponders. Patients who responded partially at 0.1-3.0 mg/kg showed clonal expansion ranking among the lowest.

Points on this clone: Its antigen is currently unknown.

TCRdb keeps only in-frame clones here, not all; method: immunoSEQ multiplex PCR. The data contain 74,000 or so clones, about 92% of them singletons. V and J are TRBV5-1 and TRBJ2-4, with 7 nucleotides matching TRBD1. The clonotype comes from an adult with an advanced solid tumor such as melanoma, head and neck, liver or kidney cancer. The sequences come from CD4+ or CD8+ T cells sorted from blood, collected in a trial of the OX40 agonist ivuxolimab. This CDR3 is CASSLEGAADIQYF. CDR3 bases: TGCGCCAGCAGCTTGGAGGGGGCTGCGGACATTCAGTACTTC.